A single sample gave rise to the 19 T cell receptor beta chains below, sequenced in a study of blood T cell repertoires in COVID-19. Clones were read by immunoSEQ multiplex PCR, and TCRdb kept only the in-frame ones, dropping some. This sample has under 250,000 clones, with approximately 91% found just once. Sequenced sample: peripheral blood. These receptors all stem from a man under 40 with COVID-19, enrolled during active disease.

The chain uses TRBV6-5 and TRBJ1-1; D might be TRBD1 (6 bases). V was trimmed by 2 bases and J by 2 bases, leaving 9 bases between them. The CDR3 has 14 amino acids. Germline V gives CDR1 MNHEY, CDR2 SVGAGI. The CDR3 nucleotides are TGTGCCAGCAGTTACCGGACAGAAAACACTGAAGCTTTCTTT. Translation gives CASSYRTENTEAFF.

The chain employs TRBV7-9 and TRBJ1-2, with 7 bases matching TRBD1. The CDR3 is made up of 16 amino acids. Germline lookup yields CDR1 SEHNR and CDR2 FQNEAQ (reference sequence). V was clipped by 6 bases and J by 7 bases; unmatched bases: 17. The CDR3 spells CASSPSNIRQGGGYTF. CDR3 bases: TGTGCCAGCAGTCCATCAAATATTCGGCAGGGGGGTGGCTACACCTTC.

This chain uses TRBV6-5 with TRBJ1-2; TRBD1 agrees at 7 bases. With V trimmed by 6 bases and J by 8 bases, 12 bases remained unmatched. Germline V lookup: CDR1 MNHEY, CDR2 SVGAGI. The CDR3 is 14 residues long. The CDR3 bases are TGTGCCAGCAGCGACAGGCCTCTACAGGGGGGCTACACCTTC. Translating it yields CASSDRPLQGGYTF.

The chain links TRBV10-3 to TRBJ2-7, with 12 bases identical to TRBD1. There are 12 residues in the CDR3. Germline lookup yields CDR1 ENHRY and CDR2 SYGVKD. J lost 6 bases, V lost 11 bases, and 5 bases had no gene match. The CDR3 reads CAAGTGGGEQYF. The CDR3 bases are TGTGCCGCCGGGACAGGGGGCGGCGAGCAGTACTTC.

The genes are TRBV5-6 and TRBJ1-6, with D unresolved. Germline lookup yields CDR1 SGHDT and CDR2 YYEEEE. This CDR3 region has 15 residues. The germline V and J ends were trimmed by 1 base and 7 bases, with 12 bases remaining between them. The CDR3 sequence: CASSLMGVGNSPLHF. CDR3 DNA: TGTGCCAGCAGCTTGATGGGTGTCGGGAATTCACCCCTCCACTTT.

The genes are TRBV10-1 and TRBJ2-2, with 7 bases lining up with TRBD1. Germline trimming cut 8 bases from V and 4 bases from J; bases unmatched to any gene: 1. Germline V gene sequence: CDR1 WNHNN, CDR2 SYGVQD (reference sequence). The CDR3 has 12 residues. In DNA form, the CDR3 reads TGCGCCAGCGGACAGGTCACCGGGGAGCTGTTTTTT. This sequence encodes CASGQVTGELFF.

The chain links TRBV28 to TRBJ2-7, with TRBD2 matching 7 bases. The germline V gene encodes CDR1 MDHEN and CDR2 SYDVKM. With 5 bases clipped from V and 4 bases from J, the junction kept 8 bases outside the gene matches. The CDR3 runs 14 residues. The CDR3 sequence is CASSVGLGVYEQYF. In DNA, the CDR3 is TGTGCCAGCAGTGTCGGACTAGGCGTTTACGAGCAGTACTTC.

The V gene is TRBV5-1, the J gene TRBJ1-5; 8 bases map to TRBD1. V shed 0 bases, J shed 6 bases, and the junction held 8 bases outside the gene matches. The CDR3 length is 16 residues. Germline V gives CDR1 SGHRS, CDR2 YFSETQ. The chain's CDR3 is CASSLGVRGHGQPQHF. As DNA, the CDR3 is TGCGCCAGCAGCTTGGGTGTCAGGGGGCATGGTCAGCCCCAGCATTTT.

The CDR3 sequence: CSVGTGYGYTF. CDR3 DNA: TGCAGCGTCGGGACTGGTTATGGCTACACCTTC. The chain couples TRBV29-1 to TRBJ1-2, with a possible D match to TRBD1 (5 bases). The CDR3 contains 11 residues. CDR1 and CDR2 (germline): SQVTM, ANQGSEA. The V gene lost 6 bases and the J gene lost 5 bases, with 10 bases spanning the gap.

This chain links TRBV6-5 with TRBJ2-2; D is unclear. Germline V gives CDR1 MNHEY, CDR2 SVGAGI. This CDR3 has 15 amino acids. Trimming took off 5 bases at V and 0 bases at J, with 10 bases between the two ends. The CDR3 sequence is CASSPRVANTGELFF. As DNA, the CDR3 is TGTGCCAGCAGTCCCCGGGTCGCGAACACCGGGGAGCTGTTTTTT.

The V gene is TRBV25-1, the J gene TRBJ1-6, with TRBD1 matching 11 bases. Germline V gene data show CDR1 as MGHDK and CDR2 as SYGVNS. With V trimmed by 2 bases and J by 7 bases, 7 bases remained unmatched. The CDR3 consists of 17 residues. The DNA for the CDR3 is TGTGCCAGCAGTGAAAGGACAGGGGGCCCAGGGAATTCACCCCTCCACTTT. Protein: CASSERTGGPGNSPLHF.

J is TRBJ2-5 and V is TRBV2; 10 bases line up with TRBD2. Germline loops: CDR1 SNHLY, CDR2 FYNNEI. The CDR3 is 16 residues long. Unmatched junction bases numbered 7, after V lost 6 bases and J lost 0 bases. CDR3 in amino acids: CASRSSGGGHQETQYF. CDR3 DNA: TGTGCCAGCAGATCTAGCGGGGGAGGTCACCAAGAGACCCAGTACTTC.

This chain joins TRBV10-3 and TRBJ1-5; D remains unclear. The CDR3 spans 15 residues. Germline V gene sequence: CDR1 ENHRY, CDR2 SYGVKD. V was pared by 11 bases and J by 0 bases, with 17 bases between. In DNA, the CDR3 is TGTGCCGCGGCACCGGGAGCCCATAGCAATCAGCCCCAGCATTTT. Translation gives CAAAPGAHSNQPQHF.

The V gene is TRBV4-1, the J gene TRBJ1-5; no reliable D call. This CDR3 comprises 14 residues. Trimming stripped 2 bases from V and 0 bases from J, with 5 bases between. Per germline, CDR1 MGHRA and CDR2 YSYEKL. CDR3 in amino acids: CASSQQNSNQPQHF. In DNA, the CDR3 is TGCGCCAGCAGCCAACAGAATAGCAATCAGCCCCAGCATTTT.

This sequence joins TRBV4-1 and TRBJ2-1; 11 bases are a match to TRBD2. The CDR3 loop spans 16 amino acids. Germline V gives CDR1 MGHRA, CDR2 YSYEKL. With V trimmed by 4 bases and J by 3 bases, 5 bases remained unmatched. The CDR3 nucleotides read TGCGCCAGCAGCCGAGTAGCGGGGGGGCTCTACAATGAGCAGTTCTTC. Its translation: CASSRVAGGLYNEQFF.

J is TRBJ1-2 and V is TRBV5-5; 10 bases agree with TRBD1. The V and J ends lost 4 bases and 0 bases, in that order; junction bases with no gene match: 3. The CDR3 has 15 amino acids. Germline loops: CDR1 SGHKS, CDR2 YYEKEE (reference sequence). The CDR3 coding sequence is TGTGCCAGCAGCCTGGGACAGGGGACTAACTATGGCTACACCTTC. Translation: CASSLGQGTNYGYTF.

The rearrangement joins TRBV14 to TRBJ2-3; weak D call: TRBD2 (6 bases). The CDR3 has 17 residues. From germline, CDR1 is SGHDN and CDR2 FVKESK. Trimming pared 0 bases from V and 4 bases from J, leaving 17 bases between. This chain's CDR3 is CASSQEGLLWGADTQYF. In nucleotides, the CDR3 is TGTGCCAGCAGCCAAGAGGGTCTTCTTTGGGGGGCAGATACGCAGTATTTT.

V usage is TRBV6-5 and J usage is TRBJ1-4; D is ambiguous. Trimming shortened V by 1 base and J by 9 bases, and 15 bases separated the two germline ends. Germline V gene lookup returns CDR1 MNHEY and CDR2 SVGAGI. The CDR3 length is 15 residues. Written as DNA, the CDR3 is TGTGCCAGCAGTTACTTCTTGAGTAATGAGAAAAAACTGTTTTTT. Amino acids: CASSYFLSNEKKLFF.

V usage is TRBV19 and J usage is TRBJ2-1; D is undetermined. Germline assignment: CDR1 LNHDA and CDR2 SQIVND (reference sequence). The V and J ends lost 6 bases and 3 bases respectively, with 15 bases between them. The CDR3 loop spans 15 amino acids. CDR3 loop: CASRDQATHYNEQFF. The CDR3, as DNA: TGTGCCAGTAGGGATCAGGCTACACACTACAATGAGCAGTTCTTC.